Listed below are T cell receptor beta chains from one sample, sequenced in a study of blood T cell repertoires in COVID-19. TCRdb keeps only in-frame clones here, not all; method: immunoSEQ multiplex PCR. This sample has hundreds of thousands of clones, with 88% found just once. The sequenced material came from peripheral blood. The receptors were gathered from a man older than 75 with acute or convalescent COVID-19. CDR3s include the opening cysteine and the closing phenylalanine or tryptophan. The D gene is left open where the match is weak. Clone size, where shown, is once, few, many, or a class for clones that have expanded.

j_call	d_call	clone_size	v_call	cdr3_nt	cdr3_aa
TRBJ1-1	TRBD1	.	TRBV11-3	TGTGCCAGCAGCCCCGGGACAGTCTTGAGTTGCGCTGAAGCTTTCTTT	CASSPGTVLSCAEAFF
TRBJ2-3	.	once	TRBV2	TGTGCCAGCAGTGAATGGACAGGCACAGATACGCAGTATTTT	CASSEWTGTDTQYF
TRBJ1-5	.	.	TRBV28	TGTGCCAGCGTCCAGGGCAATCAGCCCCAGCATTTT	CASVQGNQPQHF
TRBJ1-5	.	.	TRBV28	TGTGCCAGCAGTTTCCCCAATGAGGGCGGCAATCAGCCCCAGCATTTT	CASSFPNEGGNQPQHF
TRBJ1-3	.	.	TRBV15	TGTGCCACCAGCAGAGATCTATCTGGAAACACCATATATTTT	CATSRDLSGNTIYF
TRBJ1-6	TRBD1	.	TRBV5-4	TGTGCCAGCAGCGCCGGACAGGGAGGTAATTCACCCCTCCACTTT	CASSAGQGGNSPLHF
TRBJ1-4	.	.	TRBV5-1	TGCGCCAGCAGTTCTGTCCCTAATGAAAAACTGTTTTTT	CASSSVPNEKLFF
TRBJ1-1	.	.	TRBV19	TGTGCCAGTAGTTCCCAGGGCTTGAGCACTGAAGCTTTCTTT	CASSSQGLSTEAFF
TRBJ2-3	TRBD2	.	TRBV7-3	TGTGCCAGCAGCCTTGGACTAGCGGGGCAGGCTAGGTTT	CASSLGLAGQARF
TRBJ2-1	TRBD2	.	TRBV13	TGTGCCAGCAGCCTAGGGACTAGCGAGTACAATGAGCAGTTCTTC	CASSLGTSEYNEQFF
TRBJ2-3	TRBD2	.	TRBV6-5	TGTGCCAGCAGCCCGGGACTAGCGGTCTTAGGGGTGCAGTATTTT	CASSPGLAVLGVQYF
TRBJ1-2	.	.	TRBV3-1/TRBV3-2	TGTGCCAGCAGCCCCACCCGGGAGAGAATCTATGGCTACACCTTC	CASSPTRERIYGYTF
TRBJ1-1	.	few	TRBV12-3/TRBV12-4	TGTGCCAGCAGTTTGGTTACGGGCACTGAAGCTTTCTTT	CASSLVTGTEAFF